The 24 T cell receptor beta chains below were found in one sample sequenced in a study of cytomegalovirus exposure and HLA in healthy donors. Both 60 Vbeta primers and 13 Jbeta primers went into the PCR. TCRdb's copy holds only in-frame clones and misses some; the assay was immunoSEQ multiplex PCR. The specimen's table records 150,000 or so clones. The sample comprised PBMCs. The receptors derive from a woman in her fifties or sixties in good health and CMV-seronegative.

The gene calls are TRBV4-3 and TRBJ1-5; D is ambiguous. CDR1 is LGHNA, CDR2 YSLEER, per germline. This CDR3 spans 14 amino acids. V was clipped by 3 bases and J by 5 bases, with 11 bases between them. The CDR3 here is CASSQRDGDQPQHF. CDR3 nucleotides: TGCGCCAGCAGCCAGAGAGACGGGGATCAGCCCCAGCATTTT.

This chain connects TRBV10-3 to TRBJ2-5, with D uncertain. CDR1 ENHRY and CDR2 SYGVKD come from the germline V gene. V was cut by 6 bases and J by 2 bases, with 16 bases left in between. The CDR3 runs 15 residues. CDR3 in amino acids: CAISRTPSSQETQYF. CDR3 nucleotide sequence: TGTGCCATCAGCAGAACCCCTAGTAGTCAAGAGACCCAGTACTTC.

The rearrangement links TRBV4-1 to TRBJ1-1, with TRBD1 matching over 8 bases. This CDR3 has 15 residues. Germline V CDR1 and CDR2: MGHRA, YSYEKL. Unmatched junction bases numbered 7, after V lost 3 bases and J lost 4 bases. The CDR3 DNA follows: TGCGCCAGCAGCCACCCAGGGGGCGGATTCACTGAAGCTTTCTTT. Amino acids: CASSHPGGGFTEAFF.

The chain is built from TRBV30 and TRBJ1-5; D may be TRBD1 (6 bases). The CDR3 runs to 15 residues. V was trimmed by 3 bases and J by 4 bases, leaving 16 bases between them. CDR1 and CDR2 from the germline V gene are GTSNPN and SVGIG (reference sequence). The CDR3, as DNA: TGTGCCTGGAGCGACAGGTCTGTGACTAATCAGCCCCAGCATTTT. Its protein product is CAWSDRSVTNQPQHF.

The chain links TRBV7-9 to TRBJ1-5; TRBD1 matches 7 bases. The CDR3 extends over 14 amino acids. J was trimmed by 4 bases and V by 4 bases; bases with no gene match: 4. The germline CDR1 and CDR2 sequences are SEHNR and FQNEAQ (reference sequence). CDR3 residues: CASSSSGGNQPQHF. In nucleotides, the CDR3 is TGTGCCAGCAGCTCGTCAGGGGGAAATCAGCCCCAGCATTTT.

This chain joins TRBV9 and TRBJ2-1; 9 bases map to TRBD2. This CDR3 region has 16 residues. V was pared by 1 base and J by 9 bases, with 11 bases of the junction left unmatched. CDR1 and CDR2 from the germline V gene are SGDLS and YYNGEE. The chain's CDR3 is CASSVPAGGPNVEQFF. The CDR3 region has the DNA TGTGCCAGCAGCGTACCCGCGGGAGGGCCCAATGTTGAGCAGTTCTTC.

The rearrangement links TRBV6-5 to TRBJ2-7; D remains ambiguous. Germline loops: CDR1 MNHEY, CDR2 SVGAGI. The ends were cut back, 0 bases at V and 2 bases at J, with 8 bases in the middle. The CDR3 is 14 amino acids. In DNA, the CDR3 is TGTGCCAGCAGTTACTCCCCAGAAACCTACGAGCAGTACTTC. This translates into CASSYSPETYEQYF.

In DNA, the CDR3 is TGTGCCAGCAGCTTAGGCGGTGTCAACTATGGCTACACCTTC. It translates to CASSLGGVNYGYTF. V is TRBV7-9 and J is TRBJ1-2; D unresolved. Trimming stripped 1 base from V and 2 bases from J, with 8 bases between. The CDR3 loop spans 14 amino acids. CDR1 is SEHNR and CDR2 is FQNEAQ in the germline V gene (reference sequence).

As concerns this clone: The sample carries other DNA sequences with the same CDR3. This chain connects TRBV5-1 to TRBJ2-7, with D possibly being TRBD1 (6 bases). This CDR3 has 14 residues. The V gene lost 0 bases and the J gene lost 7 bases, with 14 bases spanning the gap. Germline V gene sequence: CDR1 SGHRS, CDR2 YFSETQ. The CDR3 sequence is CASSLGQGRGEQYF. In DNA form, the CDR3 reads TGCGCCAGCAGCTTGGGGCAGGGGCGAGGGGAGCAGTACTTC. The entire variable domain, with the rest obtained from reference TRBV5-1 and TRBJ2-7, is as follows: KAGVTQTPRYLIKTRGQQVTLSCSPISGHRSVSWYQQTPGQGLQFLFEYFSETQRNKGNFPGRFSGRQFSNSRSEMNVSTLELGDSALYLCASSLGQGRGEQYFGPGTRLTVT.

The V gene is TRBV11-2, the J gene TRBJ1-4, with D unresolved. Trimming cost V 5 bases and J 2 bases, with 12 bases left between them. CDR1 is SGHAT, CDR2 FQNNGV, per germline. CDR3 length equals 15 residues. In DNA, the CDR3 is TGTGCCAGCAGCCCCCCGGGAGTCACTAATGAAAAACTGTTTTTT. Its translation: CASSPPGVTNEKLFF. The full variable domain, with the rest looked up from reference TRBV11-2 and TRBJ1-4, is EAGVAQSPRYKIIEKRQSVAFWCNPISGHATLYWYQQILGQGPKLLIQFQNNGVVDDSQLPKDRFSAERLKGVDSTLKIQPAKLEDSAVYLCASSPPGVTNEKLFFGSGTQLSVL.

The chain couples TRBV13 to TRBJ1-1; D might be TRBD1 (5 bases). Germline V gene data show CDR1 as PRHDT and CDR2 as FYEKMQ (reference sequence). This CDR3 is built from 12 residues. Trimming left V 2 bases short and J 6 bases short, with 7 bases between. CDR3 sequence: CASSLWGAEAFF. The DNA for the CDR3 is TGTGCCAGCAGCTTATGGGGGGCTGAAGCTTTCTTT.

The genes are TRBV5-4 and TRBJ2-3; 7 positions agree with TRBD2. This CDR3 spans 17 amino acids. Losses at the gene ends were 3 bases for V and 3 bases for J; bases not matched to a gene: 13. CDR1 SGHNT and CDR2 YYREEE come from the germline V gene (reference sequence). CDR3 protein: CASSWTSGGWGTDTQYF. In DNA form, the CDR3 reads TGTGCCAGCAGCTGGACTAGTGGCGGGTGGGGGACAGATACGCAGTATTTT.

The chain combines TRBV4-2 with TRBJ2-3; TRBD2 agrees at 10 bases. The J segment lost 1 base and the V segment lost 3 bases, leaving 10 bases of the junction unmatched. This CDR3 contains 18 residues. Germline V gene sequence: CDR1 LGHNA, CDR2 YNFKEQ. The CDR3 nucleotides are TGTGCCAGCAGCCACCGGCCAGCGGGGGGGCTCGGCACAGATACGCAGTATTTT. It encodes CASSHRPAGGLGTDTQYF.

This rearrangement joins TRBV7-2 to TRBJ2-7, with a tentative D call TRBD2 (5 bases). The germline CDR1 and CDR2 sequences are SGHTA and FQGNSA. The CDR3 runs to 15 residues. Trimming shortened V by 3 bases and J by 2 bases, and 14 bases separated the two germline ends. DNA of the CDR3: TGTGCCAGCAGCTTCAGTCCGGGGAGACCCTACGAGCAGTACTTC. It encodes CASSFSPGRPYEQYF.

The chain links TRBV13 to TRBJ2-2; D remains ambiguous. This CDR3 contains 16 residues. The germline gives CDR1 PRHDT, CDR2 FYEKMQ (reference sequence). Trimming stripped 0 bases from V and 1 base from J, with 9 bases between. The CDR3 region is CASSLGLAGNTGELFF. In DNA form, the CDR3 reads TGTGCCAGCAGCTTAGGCCTGGCAGGGAACACCGGGGAGCTGTTTTTT. The full variable domain, in which reference TRBV13 and TRBJ2-2 provide the parts outside the CDR3, is AAGVIQSPRHLIKEKRETATLKCYPIPRHDTVYWYQQGPGQDPQFLISFYEKMQSDKGSIPDRFSAQQFSDYHSELNMSSLELGDSALYFCASSLGLAGNTGELFFGEGSRLTVL.

The genes are TRBV6-1 and TRBJ2-7; 7 bases fit TRBD1. J was trimmed by 3 bases and V by 5 bases; bases with no gene match: 7. The CDR3 runs 14 residues. The V gene's germline CDR1 is MNHNS and CDR2 SASEGT. The CDR3 loop is CASSSRQGFYEQYF. In nucleotides, the CDR3 is TGTGCCAGCAGTTCAAGACAGGGATTCTACGAGCAGTACTTC.

J is TRBJ1-6 and V is TRBV18; weak D call: TRBD1 (6 bases). Trimming took 2 bases from V and 6 from J, leaving 17 bases between them. Germline assignment: CDR1 KGHSH and CDR2 LQKENI. This CDR3 contains 17 residues. The CDR3 sequence: CASSPTQVGGGNSPLHF. CDR3 DNA sequence: TGTGCCAGCTCACCAACCCAGGTGGGAGGGGGTAATTCACCCCTCCACTTT.

The chain is built from TRBV2 and TRBJ1-4, with D perhaps matching TRBD1 (6 bases). Germline V lookup: CDR1 SNHLY, CDR2 FYNNEI. CDR3 length: 13 amino acids. Between the trimmed V and J ends, which lost 6 bases and 8 bases, there was a span of 13 bases. This chain's CDR3 is CASSRGGVEKLFF. CDR3 nucleotide sequence: TGTGCCAGCAGCAGAGGGGGTGTGGAAAAACTGTTTTTT.

The chain is built from TRBV29-1 and TRBJ2-7; 7 bases map to TRBD2. CDR1 is SQVTM, CDR2 ANQGSEA, per germline. V lost 6 bases to trimming and J lost 7 bases; unmatched junction nucleotides: 6. CDR3 length: 11 residues. In DNA form, the CDR3 reads TGCAGCGTCCGACTAGCTCGAGAGCAGTACTTC. Translating gives CSVRLAREQYF.

This rearrangement joins TRBV28 to TRBJ1-5; D call uncertain. The germline gives CDR1 MDHEN, CDR2 SYDVKM. The CDR3 is 14 amino acids. V gave up 5 bases and J gave up 0 bases, with 8 bases separating them. The DNA for the CDR3 is TGTGCCAGCAGTCCCCTCTTTAGCAATCAGCCCCAGCATTTT. Translating it yields CASSPLFSNQPQHF.

This chain links TRBV18 with TRBJ1-1, with 7 bases matching TRBD1. V shed 1 base, J shed 3 bases, and the junction held 5 bases outside the gene matches. The CDR3 length is 15 residues. Germline V gene lookup returns CDR1 KGHSH and CDR2 LQKENI. The DNA for the CDR3 is TGTGCCAGCTCACCACGAGGACAGGCGGACACTGAAGCTTTCTTT. Its protein product is CASSPRGQADTEAFF.

The genes are TRBV6-5 and TRBJ2-1; a possible D gene is TRBD1 (5 bases). The CDR3 totals 15 residues. Deletions cut 5 bases from V and 1 base from J, with 12 bases between. Germline CDR1 MNHEY, CDR2 SVGAGI. CDR3 sequence: CASSPDRYSYNEQFF. The CDR3 DNA reads TGTGCCAGCAGTCCCGACAGATATTCCTACAATGAGCAGTTCTTC.

V and J are TRBV28 and TRBJ2-7, with TRBD2 matching 7 bases. The CDR3 length is 12 residues. Trimming took 6 bases from V and 4 from J; bases not matched to a gene: 3. Germline V gene data show CDR1 as MDHEN and CDR2 as SYDVKM. CDR3 DNA sequence: TGTGCCAGCAGACTAGCGCAATACGAGCAGTACTTC. It specifies CASRLAQYEQYF.

The V call is TRBV5-4, the J call TRBJ2-7; tentatively, D is TRBD1 (5 bases). V was clipped by 4 bases and J by 12 bases, with 23 bases between them. This CDR3 is built from 14 residues. Germline CDR1 SGHNT, CDR2 YYREEE (reference sequence). The CDR3 is CASSPAPGLGFRYF. The CDR3 nucleotides read TGTGCCAGCAGCCCGGCCCCAGGGCTAGGATTTAGGTACTTC.